The rows below give T cell receptor beta chains drawn from one sample of a study of lymphopenia after photon versus proton radiotherapy. The table came from immunoSEQ multiplex PCR; TCRdb's copy has only in-frame clones and leaves some out. The sample records 35,000 to 45,000 clones, under 90% being singletons. Sequencing used peripheral blood, obtained from a patient treated with photon-based radiotherapy. These receptor sequences come from a man aged 45 to 65 with gastric cancer. Both conserved end residues are part of each CDR3. The D gene is left open where the match is weak.

j_call | d_call | v_call | cdr3_aa | cdr3_nt
TRBJ2-6 | TRBD1 | TRBV2 | CASSRDSLSGANVLTF | TGTGCCAGCAGCCGGGACAGCCTCTCTGGGGCCAACGTCCTGACTTTC
TRBJ2-1 | TRBD1 | TRBV27 | CASTLLGTGSYNEQFF | TGTGCCAGCACCCTCTTAGGGACAGGGTCCTACAATGAGCAGTTCTTC
TRBJ2-7 | NA | TRBV2 | CASSEPYEQYF | TGTGCCAGCAGTGAACCCTACGAGCAGTACTTC
TRBJ1-1 | TRBD1 | TRBV5-1 | CASSTGGNTEAFF | TGCGCCAGCAGCACAGGGGGTAACACTGAAGCTTTCTTT
TRBJ1-2 | NA | TRBV25-1 | CASSPQQGNYGYTF | TGTGCCAGCAGTCCCCAACAGGGAAACTATGGCTACACCTTC
TRBJ1-1 | NA | TRBV7-6 | CASSPRQSVEAFF | TGTGCCAGCAGCCCCCGCCAGAGTGTTGAAGCTTTCTTT
TRBJ1-5 | NA | TRBV6-5 | CASSYTRQSNQPQHF | TGTGCCAGCAGTTACACGCGACAAAGCAATCAGCCCCAGCATTTT
TRBJ2-7 | NA | TRBV29-1 | CSVELTGYEQYF | TGCAGCGTTGAATTGACGGGTTACGAGCAGTACTTC
TRBJ2-3 | NA | TRBV29-1 | CSGGGSTDTQYF | TGCAGCGGGGGCGGGAGCACAGATACGCAGTATTTT
TRBJ1-2 | NA | TRBV5-1 | CASSLALGGAGYGYTF | TGCGCCAGCAGCTTGGCCCTGGGGGGCGCCGGCTATGGCTACACCTTC
TRBJ2-5 | TRBD2 | TRBV28 | CASRGTREFETQYF | TGTGCCAGCAGGGGGACTAGAGAGTTCGAGACCCAGTACTTC
TRBJ1-4 | NA | TRBV4-1 | CASSQILGVSTNEKLFF | TGCGCCAGCAGCCAGATCCTAGGGGTCTCAACTAATGAAAAACTGTTTTTT
TRBJ2-1 | TRBD1 | TRBV28 | CASLGGRGLEQFF | TGTGCCAGCCTGGGGGGCAGGGGGCTTGAGCAGTTCTTC
TRBJ2-7 | NA | TRBV23-1 | CASGQHRGPSYEQYF | TGCGCCAGCGGTCAACACCGGGGGCCTTCCTACGAGCAGTACTTC
TRBJ2-1 | TRBD2 | TRBV7-2 | CASSLGSGTSGQYNEQFF | TGTGCCAGCAGCTTAGGCTCCGGGACTAGCGGACAATACAATGAGCAGTTCTTC
TRBJ1-2 | TRBD1 | TRBV28 | CASSPPWTGYGYTF | TGTGCCAGCAGTCCCCCCTGGACAGGTTATGGCTACACCTTC
TRBJ2-7 | NA | TRBV28 | CASSINYEQYF | TGTGCCAGCAGTATTAACTACGAGCAGTACTTC
TRBJ2-1 | NA | TRBV21-1 | CASSKKRERGYNEQFF | TGTGCCAGCAGCAAAAAAAGGGAGCGGGGTTACAATGAGCAGTTCTTC
TRBJ1-1 | TRBD1 | TRBV6-1 | CASTFTGGNTEAFF | TGTGCCAGCACCTTTACAGGGGGTAACACTGAAGCTTTCTTT
TRBJ2-7 | TRBD2 | TRBV7-9 | CASSPGTSGSSYEQYF | TGTGCCAGCAGCCCCGGGACTAGCGGGAGTTCCTACGAGCAGTACTTC